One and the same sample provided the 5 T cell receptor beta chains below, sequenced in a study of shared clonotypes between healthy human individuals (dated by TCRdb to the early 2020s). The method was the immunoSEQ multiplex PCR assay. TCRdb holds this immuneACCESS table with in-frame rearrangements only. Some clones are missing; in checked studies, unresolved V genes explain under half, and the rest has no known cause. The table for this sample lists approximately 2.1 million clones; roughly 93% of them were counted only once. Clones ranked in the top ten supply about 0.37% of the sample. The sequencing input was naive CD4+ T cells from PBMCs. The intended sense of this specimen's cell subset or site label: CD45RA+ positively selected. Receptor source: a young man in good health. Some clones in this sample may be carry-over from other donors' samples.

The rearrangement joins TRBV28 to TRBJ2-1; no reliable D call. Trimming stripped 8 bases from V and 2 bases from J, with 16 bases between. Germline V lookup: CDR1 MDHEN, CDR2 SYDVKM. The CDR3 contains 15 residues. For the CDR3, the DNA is TGTGCCAGCGCCTCGGGCGGCCCCCCCTACAATGAGCAGTTCTTC. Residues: CASASGGPPYNEQFF.

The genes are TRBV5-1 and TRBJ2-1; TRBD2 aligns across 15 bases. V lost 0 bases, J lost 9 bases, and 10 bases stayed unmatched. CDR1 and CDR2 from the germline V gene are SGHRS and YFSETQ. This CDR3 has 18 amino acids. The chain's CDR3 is CASSLGTSGRAIPFEQFF. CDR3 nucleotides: TGCGCCAGCAGCTTGGGGACTAGCGGGAGGGCTATCCCTTTTGAGCAGTTCTTC.

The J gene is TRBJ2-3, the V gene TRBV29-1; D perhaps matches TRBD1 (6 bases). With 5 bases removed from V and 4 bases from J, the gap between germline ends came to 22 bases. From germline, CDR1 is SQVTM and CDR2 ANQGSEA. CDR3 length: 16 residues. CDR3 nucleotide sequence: TGCAGCGTTCTCGGGACAAGTAGAACTGCATCAGATACGCAGTATTTT. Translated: CSVLGTSRTASDTQYF.

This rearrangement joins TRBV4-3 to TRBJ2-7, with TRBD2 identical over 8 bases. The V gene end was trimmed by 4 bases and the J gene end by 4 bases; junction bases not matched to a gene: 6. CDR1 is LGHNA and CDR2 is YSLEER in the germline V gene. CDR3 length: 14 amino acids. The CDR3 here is CASSPRGGEYEQYF. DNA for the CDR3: TGCGCCAGCAGCCCTCGGGGGGGGGAGTACGAGCAGTACTTC.

The CDR3 coding sequence is TGTGCCAGCAGCTTTAGAACACGAGACTATGGCTACACCTTC. It codes for CASSFRTRDYGYTF. This sequence joins TRBV13 and TRBJ1-2; D gene uncertain. V was shortened by 3 bases and J by 3 bases, with 11 bases between the two germline ends. The CDR3 sequence is 14 residues long. Germline V lookup: CDR1 PRHDT, CDR2 FYEKMQ (reference sequence).